This TCR beta chain was identified in a study of CD8+CD57+ T cells in acquired aplastic anemia. Whole-study findings and limits: Shared by patients and controls, 25 to 30 CD8+ CDR3s were abundant in patients.

It was genomic DNA that served as the template for profiling TCR beta VDJ and CDR3. TCRdb fed the reads into MiXCR, producing one record per CDR3 protein. This table holds under 350,000 distinct CDR3 sequences, 55% to 60% found once. Details on this clonotype: Antigen specificity is unknown.

The V and J ends lost 0 bases and 0 bases respectively, with 11 bases between them. The CDR3 runs to 16 residues. Germline V gene data show CDR1 as SQVTM and CDR2 as ANQGSEA. The receptor comes from a human donor with severe aplastic anemia or a healthy control (not recorded which). Sequencing used sorted CD4+, CD8+, or CD8+CD57+ T cells (not recorded which) from PBMCs. The genes are TRBV29-1 and TRBJ2-2; possible D gene TRBD2, 5 bases. The CDR3 reads CSVEDRGRANTGELFF. The CDR3 DNA sequence: TGCAGCGTTGAAGACCGGGGAAGGGCGAACACCGGGGAGCTGTTTTTT.